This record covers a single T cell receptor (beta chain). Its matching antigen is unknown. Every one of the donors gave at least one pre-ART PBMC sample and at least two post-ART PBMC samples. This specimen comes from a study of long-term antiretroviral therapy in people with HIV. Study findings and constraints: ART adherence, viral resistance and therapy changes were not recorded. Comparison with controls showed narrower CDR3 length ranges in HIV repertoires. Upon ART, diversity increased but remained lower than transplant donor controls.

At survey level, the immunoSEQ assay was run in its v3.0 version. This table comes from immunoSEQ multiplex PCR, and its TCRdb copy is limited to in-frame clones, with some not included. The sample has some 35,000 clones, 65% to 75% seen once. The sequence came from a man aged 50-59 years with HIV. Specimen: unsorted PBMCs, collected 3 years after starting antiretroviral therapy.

The CDR3, as DNA: TGTGCCAGCAGCTCAGATTTAGGGGGGGGAGCCAAAAACATTCAGTACTTC. This gives the protein CASSSDLGGGAKNIQYF. The V call is TRBV11-2, the J call TRBJ2-4, with D perhaps TRBD2 (7 bases). CDR3 length equals 17 residues. Trimming removed 4 bases from V and 0 bases from J, with 16 bases in between. Per the germline V gene, CDR1 is SGHAT and CDR2 is FQNNGV.